The rows below give T cell receptor beta chains drawn from one sample of a study of graft-versus-host responses after intestinal transplantation. Antigen specificity for these receptors is unknown. The table came from immunoSEQ multiplex PCR; TCRdb's copy has only in-frame clones and leaves some out. The table shows about 86,000 clones, with around 89% occurring only once. Sequencing was performed on unstimulated CD4+ T cells sorted from spleen or lymph node cells, taken before transplant. These receptors came from a human donor who was the organ donor for an intestinal transplant. Both conserved end residues are part of each CDR3. Each record gives: V gene, D gene, clone size, J gene, CDR3 protein, CDR3 DNA. D genes are given only for firm matches. Clone sizes are given selectively: once, few, many, or a class where the clone is expanded.

v_call: TRBV6-5
d_call: TRBD1
clone_size: -
j_call: TRBJ1-5
cdr3_aa: CASSYGGTGSQPQHF
cdr3_nt: TGTGCCAGCAGTTACGGGGGGACAGGGAGTCAGCCCCAGCATTTT

v_call: TRBV4-1
d_call: -
clone_size: -
j_call: TRBJ2-1
cdr3_aa: CASSQEVKRRDRGQFF
cdr3_nt: TGCGCCAGCAGCCAAGAAGTTAAGAGGCGGGATCGTGGGCAGTTCTTC

v_call: TRBV7-9
d_call: TRBD1
clone_size: -
j_call: TRBJ1-2
cdr3_aa: CASSPRKTRDRENMYGYTF
cdr3_nt: TGTGCCAGCAGCCCCCGGAAAACCCGGGACAGGGAAAATATGTATGGCTACACCTTC

v_call: TRBV7-9
d_call: TRBD2
clone_size: -
j_call: TRBJ2-7
cdr3_aa: CASSEGLAGTSYEQYF
cdr3_nt: TGTGCCAGCAGCGAGGGACTAGCGGGGACATCCTACGAGCAGTACTTC

v_call: TRBV4-2
d_call: TRBD2
clone_size: -
j_call: TRBJ2-1
cdr3_aa: CASSQGLAGGYNEQFF
cdr3_nt: TGTGCCAGCAGCCAAGGTCTAGCGGGAGGGTACAATGAGCAGTTCTTC

v_call: TRBV21-1
d_call: -
clone_size: -
j_call: TRBJ2-5
cdr3_aa: CASRLGGSQETQYF
cdr3_nt: TGTGCCAGCCGGTTAGGAGGGAGCCAAGAGACCCAGTACTTC

v_call: TRBV28
d_call: -
clone_size: -
j_call: TRBJ1-2
cdr3_aa: CASSFAQVGYTF
cdr3_nt: TGTGCCAGCAGTTTCGCGCAGGTTGGCTACACCTTC

v_call: TRBV7-9
d_call: -
clone_size: -
j_call: TRBJ2-5
cdr3_aa: CASSLSRLQETQYF
cdr3_nt: TGTGCCAGCAGCTTAAGCCGGTTACAAGAGACCCAGTACTTC

v_call: TRBV10-3
d_call: -
clone_size: -
j_call: TRBJ1-6
cdr3_aa: CAISRPVQGWDNSPLHF
cdr3_nt: TGTGCCATCAGCCGCCCGGTACAGGGATGGGATAATTCACCCCTCCACTTT

v_call: TRBV5-1
d_call: -
clone_size: -
j_call: TRBJ2-1
cdr3_aa: CASMPGDSYNEQFF
cdr3_nt: TGCGCCAGCATGCCAGGGGACTCCTACAATGAGCAGTTCTTC

v_call: TRBV7-9
d_call: -
clone_size: once
j_call: TRBJ1-2
cdr3_aa: CASSLALGRDYTF
cdr3_nt: TGTGCCAGCAGCTTAGCACTAGGGAGAGACTACACCTTC

v_call: TRBV5-6
d_call: TRBD1
clone_size: -
j_call: TRBJ1-6
cdr3_aa: CASSFGQAYSPLHF
cdr3_nt: TGTGCCAGCAGCTTCGGACAGGCATATTCACCCCTCCACTTT

v_call: TRBV29-1
d_call: -
clone_size: -
j_call: TRBJ1-3
cdr3_aa: CSVEAGAGNTIYF
cdr3_nt: TGCAGCGTTGAAGCTGGGGCAGGAAACACCATATATTTT

v_call: TRBV5-1
d_call: TRBD2
clone_size: few
j_call: TRBJ2-3
cdr3_aa: CASSPLPPAGGSTDTQYF
cdr3_nt: TGCGCCAGCAGCCCTCTCCCTCCAGCGGGGGGGAGCACAGATACGCAGTATTTT

v_call: TRBV9
d_call: TRBD1
clone_size: -
j_call: TRBJ1-2
cdr3_aa: CASSAGQQYGYTF
cdr3_nt: TGTGCCAGCAGCGCGGGACAGCAATATGGCTACACCTTC

v_call: TRBV2
d_call: -
clone_size: -
j_call: TRBJ2-7
cdr3_aa: CASQRGGEQYF
cdr3_nt: TGTGCCAGCCAGAGAGGGGGCGAGCAGTACTTC

v_call: TRBV6-1
d_call: -
clone_size: -
j_call: TRBJ1-2
cdr3_aa: CASQDYYGYTF
cdr3_nt: TGTGCCAGTCAAGACTACTATGGCTACACCTTC

v_call: TRBV6-1
d_call: -
clone_size: -
j_call: TRBJ1-4
cdr3_aa: CASTWGLGLFF
cdr3_nt: TGTGCCAGCACCTGGGGGCTTGGGCTGTTTTTT

v_call: TRBV11-3
d_call: TRBD1
clone_size: -
j_call: TRBJ2-5
cdr3_aa: CASSPGTGRQETQYF
cdr3_nt: TGTGCCAGCAGCCCGGGGACAGGGAGGCAAGAGACCCAGTACTTC

v_call: TRBV6-5
d_call: TRBD1
clone_size: -
j_call: TRBJ2-7
cdr3_aa: CASRYLGTGADEQYF
cdr3_nt: TGTGCCAGCAGGTACCTCGGGACAGGGGCTGACGAGCAGTACTTC

v_call: TRBV6-5
d_call: TRBD1
clone_size: -
j_call: TRBJ1-5
cdr3_aa: CASSYRAGGQPQHF
cdr3_nt: TGTGCCAGCAGTTACCGGGCAGGGGGTCAGCCCCAGCATTTT

v_call: TRBV27
d_call: -
clone_size: once
j_call: TRBJ1-2
cdr3_aa: CASSLKYAGFNYGYTF
cdr3_nt: TGTGCCAGCAGTTTGAAGTACGCAGGATTTAACTATGGCTACACCTTC

v_call: TRBV6-1
d_call: TRBD1
clone_size: few
j_call: TRBJ2-3
cdr3_aa: CASSEVRGRVDTQYF
cdr3_nt: TGTGCCAGCAGTGAAGTGAGGGGGCGCGTCGATACGCAGTATTTT

v_call: TRBV5-6
d_call: -
clone_size: -
j_call: TRBJ2-7
cdr3_aa: CASSLRQAEEQYF
cdr3_nt: TGTGCCAGCAGCTTAAGACAGGCCGAGGAGCAGTACTTC

v_call: TRBV28
d_call: TRBD2
clone_size: -
j_call: TRBJ2-7
cdr3_aa: CASSALAGRWQYF
cdr3_nt: TGTGCCAGCAGTGCGCTAGCGGGACGGTGGCAGTACTTC

v_call: TRBV28
d_call: TRBD2
clone_size: -
j_call: TRBJ2-4
cdr3_aa: CASSPGLAGAKPLAIQYF
cdr3_nt: TGTGCCAGCAGTCCGGGACTAGCGGGAGCCAAACCACTGGCCATTCAGTACTTC

v_call: TRBV19
d_call: -
clone_size: -
j_call: TRBJ1-4
cdr3_aa: CASSPRDPNEKLFF
cdr3_nt: TGTGCCAGTAGTCCCCGCGATCCTAATGAAAAACTGTTTTTT

v_call: TRBV2
d_call: -
clone_size: -
j_call: TRBJ2-5
cdr3_aa: CASKGDQETQYF
cdr3_nt: TGTGCCAGCAAGGGAGACCAAGAGACCCAGTACTTC

v_call: TRBV14
d_call: TRBD2
clone_size: -
j_call: TRBJ2-5
cdr3_aa: CASSHWTSVGTQYF
cdr3_nt: TGTGCCAGCAGCCATTGGACTAGCGTGGGGACCCAGTACTTC

v_call: TRBV5-1
d_call: TRBD1
clone_size: -
j_call: TRBJ2-7
cdr3_aa: CASSLLGTGGNEQYF
cdr3_nt: TGTGCCAGCAGCTTGCTCGGGACAGGGGGCAACGAGCAGTACTTC

v_call: TRBV6-5
d_call: -
clone_size: -
j_call: TRBJ2-7
cdr3_aa: CASSSGNEQYF
cdr3_nt: TGTGCCAGCAGCTCAGGGAACGAGCAGTACTTC

v_call: TRBV7-3
d_call: TRBD1
clone_size: -
j_call: TRBJ2-2
cdr3_aa: CASSFGTANTGELFF
cdr3_nt: TGTGCCAGCAGCTTTGGGACAGCGAACACCGGGGAGCTGTTTTTT

v_call: TRBV7-2
d_call: -
clone_size: -
j_call: TRBJ1-1
cdr3_aa: CASSSTPLSEAFF
cdr3_nt: TGTGCCAGCAGCTCCACACCGTTAAGTGAAGCTTTCTTT

v_call: TRBV7-2
d_call: TRBD2
clone_size: -
j_call: TRBJ2-7
cdr3_aa: CASSAPGLALREQYF
cdr3_nt: TGTGCCAGCAGCGCCCCGGGACTAGCATTGCGCGAGCAGTACTTC

v_call: TRBV9
d_call: -
clone_size: -
j_call: TRBJ1-2
cdr3_aa: CASSVGQILNYGYTF
cdr3_nt: TGTGCCAGCAGCGTAGGACAGATCCTTAACTATGGCTACACCTTC

v_call: TRBV6-5
d_call: TRBD1
clone_size: -
j_call: TRBJ1-3
cdr3_aa: CASSTEQGSGNTIYF
cdr3_nt: TGTGCCAGCAGCACCGAACAGGGGTCTGGAAACACCATATATTTT

v_call: TRBV5-4
d_call: -
clone_size: -
j_call: TRBJ2-1
cdr3_aa: CASRLQGGDEQFF
cdr3_nt: TGTGCCAGCCGACTCCAAGGCGGGGATGAGCAGTTCTTC

v_call: TRBV30
d_call: -
clone_size: -
j_call: TRBJ2-6
cdr3_aa: CAWSIGSSGANVLTF
cdr3_nt: TGTGCCTGGAGTATTGGTAGTTCTGGGGCCAACGTCCTGACTTTC

v_call: TRBV4-1
d_call: TRBD2
clone_size: -
j_call: TRBJ2-1
cdr3_aa: CASSQDRGLEIEDEQFF
cdr3_nt: TGCGCCAGCAGCCAAGACCGGGGACTAGAGATTGAGGATGAGCAGTTCTTC

v_call: TRBV6-6
d_call: -
clone_size: -
j_call: TRBJ2-7
cdr3_aa: CASSYKGHIPVYEQYF
cdr3_nt: TGTGCCAGCAGTTACAAAGGACACATTCCGGTCTACGAGCAGTACTTC

v_call: TRBV19
d_call: -
clone_size: once
j_call: TRBJ1-6
cdr3_aa: CASSIDRGFSPLHF
cdr3_nt: TGTGCCAGTAGTATAGATCGGGGGTTTTCACCCCTCCACTTT

v_call: TRBV11-3
d_call: -
clone_size: -
j_call: TRBJ2-3
cdr3_aa: CASSLEAQMGTDTQYF
cdr3_nt: TGTGCCAGCAGCTTAGAGGCACAGATGGGCACAGATACGCAGTATTTT

v_call: TRBV25-1
d_call: -
clone_size: -
j_call: TRBJ2-3
cdr3_aa: CASRPPPGVGTDTQYF
cdr3_nt: TGTGCCAGCAGACCCCCGCCAGGGGTGGGAACAGATACGCAGTATTTT

v_call: TRBV6-5
d_call: -
clone_size: -
j_call: TRBJ1-1
cdr3_aa: CASTKGRGARTEAFF
cdr3_nt: TGTGCCAGCACCAAGGGGCGGGGGGCGCGTACTGAAGCTTTCTTT

v_call: TRBV18
d_call: TRBD1
clone_size: -
j_call: TRBJ2-7
cdr3_aa: CASSPRGQGYEQYF
cdr3_nt: TGTGCCAGCTCACCAAGGGGACAGGGCTACGAGCAGTACTTC

v_call: TRBV19
d_call: -
clone_size: -
j_call: TRBJ2-1
cdr3_aa: CATSPAGAAYNEQFF
cdr3_nt: TGTGCCACAAGTCCCGCGGGGGCGGCCTACAATGAGCAGTTCTTC

v_call: TRBV10-3
d_call: -
clone_size: -
j_call: TRBJ1-1
cdr3_aa: CAISPDSWNTEAFF
cdr3_nt: TGTGCCATCAGTCCGGACAGTTGGAACACTGAAGCTTTCTTT

v_call: TRBV2
d_call: -
clone_size: few
j_call: TRBJ2-3
cdr3_aa: CASPQRPTDTQYF
cdr3_nt: TGTGCCAGCCCCCAGCGGCCCACAGATACGCAGTATTTT

v_call: TRBV27
d_call: TRBD1
clone_size: once
j_call: TRBJ2-2
cdr3_aa: CASSRDRGTGELFF
cdr3_nt: TGTGCCAGCAGCCGGGACAGGGGCACCGGGGAGCTGTTTTTT

v_call: TRBV28
d_call: TRBD2
clone_size: -
j_call: TRBJ2-5
cdr3_aa: CASSPPRGGGEQYF
cdr3_nt: TGTGCCAGCAGCCCGCCCCGCGGTGGGGGGGAGCAGTACTTC

v_call: TRBV29-1
d_call: TRBD1
clone_size: -
j_call: TRBJ2-1
cdr3_aa: CSVEDGTATHYNEQFF
cdr3_nt: TGCAGCGTTGAAGACGGGACAGCGACGCATTACAATGAGCAGTTCTTC

v_call: TRBV5-1
d_call: -
clone_size: few
j_call: TRBJ2-7
cdr3_aa: CASSYTGPTGNEQYF
cdr3_nt: TGCGCCAGCAGTTACACCGGGCCGACAGGTAACGAGCAGTACTTC

v_call: TRBV6-5
d_call: -
clone_size: -
j_call: TRBJ2-1
cdr3_aa: CASSYSKGGEQFF
cdr3_nt: TGTGCCAGCAGTTATTCTAAAGGGGGTGAGCAGTTCTTC